The rows below give T cell receptor beta chains drawn from one sample of a study of blood T cell repertoires in COVID-19. The assay was immunoSEQ multiplex PCR, and TCRdb's table has in-frame clones only and misses some. The sample lists about 160,000 clones; roughly 80% were seen once. Sequences were obtained from peripheral blood. The origin of the receptors is a man aged 70 or older with acute or convalescent COVID-19. CDR3s include the opening cysteine and the closing phenylalanine or tryptophan. The order of the fields is V gene, clone size, J gene, D gene, CDR3 protein, CDR3 DNA. A D gene is named only where the DNA matches it firmly. The listing skips clone size in some rows; elsewhere it reads once, few, many or a size class.

V gene: TRBV6-5; clone size: .; J gene: TRBJ2-2; D gene: TRBD2; CDR3 protein: CAGSGTSSSGGELFF; CDR3 DNA: TGTGCCGGTTCCGGGACTAGCTCCTCTGGCGGGGAGCTGTTTTTT
V gene: TRBV29-1; clone size: few; J gene: TRBJ1-1; D gene: TRBD1; CDR3 protein: CSVVQPQGGDTEAFF; CDR3 DNA: TGCAGCGTTGTCCAACCACAGGGGGGAGACACTGAAGCTTTCTTT
V gene: TRBV14; clone size: .; J gene: TRBJ2-5; D gene: .; CDR3 protein: CASSQSGLGQETQYF; CDR3 DNA: TGTGCCAGCAGCCAATCAGGGCTCGGCCAAGAGACCCAGTACTTC
V gene: TRBV5-8; clone size: .; J gene: TRBJ1-4; D gene: TRBD1; CDR3 protein: CASSEDRGLGKLFF; CDR3 DNA: TGTGCCAGCAGCGAGGACAGGGGGCTGGGAAAACTGTTTTTT
V gene: TRBV4-1; clone size: .; J gene: TRBJ2-1; D gene: TRBD2; CDR3 protein: CASRDLLAGGLNEQFF; CDR3 DNA: TGCGCCAGCAGAGATCTACTAGCGGGAGGATTGAATGAGCAGTTCTTC
V gene: TRBV19; clone size: .; J gene: TRBJ2-3; D gene: TRBD1; CDR3 protein: CASRDRGSVSTDTQYF; CDR3 DNA: TGTGCCAGCCGGGACAGGGGCAGCGTGAGCACAGATACGCAGTATTTT
V gene: TRBV11-2; clone size: few; J gene: TRBJ1-2; D gene: .; CDR3 protein: CASSLTRDYGYTF; CDR3 DNA: TGTGCCAGCAGCTTAACGCGGGACTATGGCTACACCTTC
V gene: TRBV28; clone size: .; J gene: TRBJ1-5; D gene: .; CDR3 protein: CASKVTGGGGQPQHF; CDR3 DNA: TGTGCCAGCAAGGTAACCGGGGGGGGCGGGCAGCCCCAGCATTTT
V gene: TRBV2; clone size: once; J gene: TRBJ2-7; D gene: .; CDR3 protein: CASRTGSFAYEQYF; CDR3 DNA: TGTGCCAGCAGAACAGGGAGTTTCGCCTACGAGCAGTACTTC
V gene: TRBV20-1; clone size: .; J gene: TRBJ1-5; D gene: .; CDR3 protein: CSASNPRGSGSNQPQHF; CDR3 DNA: TGCAGTGCTAGTAACCCCCGAGGGTCGGGAAGCAATCAGCCCCAGCATTTT
V gene: TRBV6-5; clone size: once; J gene: TRBJ1-2; D gene: .; CDR3 protein: CASRRGIDGYTF; CDR3 DNA: TGTGCCAGCAGAAGGGGCATCGATGGCTACACCTTC
V gene: TRBV5-4; clone size: few; J gene: TRBJ1-6; D gene: .; CDR3 protein: CASSSGGSVDSPLHF; CDR3 DNA: TGTGCCAGCAGCTCGGGGGGGTCCGTGGATTCACCCCTCCACTTT
V gene: TRBV14; clone size: .; J gene: TRBJ2-1; D gene: .; CDR3 protein: CASSPVRAINEQFF; CDR3 DNA: TGTGCCAGCAGTCCTGTCAGGGCTATCAATGAGCAGTTCTTC
V gene: TRBV7-3; clone size: .; J gene: TRBJ2-2; D gene: TRBD1; CDR3 protein: CASSPRQGSTGELFF; CDR3 DNA: TGTGCCAGCAGCCCGCGACAGGGGAGCACCGGGGAGCTGTTTTTT
V gene: TRBV19; clone size: .; J gene: TRBJ1-3; D gene: .; CDR3 protein: CASSRDNSGNTIYF; CDR3 DNA: TGTGCCAGTAGTAGGGACAACTCTGGAAACACCATATATTTT
V gene: TRBV27; clone size: few; J gene: TRBJ2-5; D gene: TRBD1; CDR3 protein: CASRDRNQETQYF; CDR3 DNA: TGTGCCAGCCGGGACAGAAACCAAGAGACCCAGTACTTC
V gene: TRBV5-1; clone size: .; J gene: TRBJ1-4; D gene: TRBD1; CDR3 protein: CASSRTGTGGEKLFF; CDR3 DNA: TGCGCCAGCAGCAGGACCGGGACAGGGGGTGAAAAACTGTTTTTT
V gene: TRBV3-1/TRBV3-2; clone size: .; J gene: TRBJ1-1; D gene: .; CDR3 protein: CASSQGTTNTEAFF; CDR3 DNA: TGTGCCAGCAGCCAAGGGACAACGAACACTGAAGCTTTCTTT
V gene: TRBV19; clone size: .; J gene: TRBJ2-2; D gene: .; CDR3 protein: CASSMGTGRTGELFF; CDR3 DNA: TGTGCCAGTAGTATGGGAACAGGGCGGACCGGGGAGCTGTTTTTT
V gene: TRBV7-9; clone size: .; J gene: TRBJ1-4; D gene: .; CDR3 protein: CASSLTQDGEKLFF; CDR3 DNA: TGTGCCAGCAGCTTAACACAGGATGGTGAAAAACTGTTTTTT
V gene: TRBV5-1; clone size: .; J gene: TRBJ1-1; D gene: .; CDR3 protein: CASSLGVQNTEAFF; CDR3 DNA: TGCGCCAGCAGCTTGGGAGTCCAGAACACTGAAGCTTTCTTT
V gene: TRBV5-1; clone size: .; J gene: TRBJ2-2; D gene: TRBD1; CDR3 protein: CASSFTGGTTGELFF; CDR3 DNA: TGCGCCAGCAGCTTTACAGGGGGGACCACCGGGGAGCTGTTTTTT
V gene: TRBV28; clone size: .; J gene: TRBJ1-1; D gene: .; CDR3 protein: CASSSQASPNTEAFF; CDR3 DNA: TGTGCCAGCAGTTCCCAGGCCTCTCCCAACACTGAAGCTTTCTTT
V gene: TRBV5-8; clone size: .; J gene: TRBJ1-5; D gene: .; CDR3 protein: CASSRQGNNQPQHF; CDR3 DNA: TGTGCCAGCAGTCGTCAGGGGAACAATCAGCCCCAGCATTTT
V gene: TRBV5-4; clone size: .; J gene: TRBJ2-6; D gene: .; CDR3 protein: CASSLDRSLSGANVLTF; CDR3 DNA: TGTGCCAGCAGCCTCGACAGATCACTCTCTGGGGCCAACGTCCTGACTTTC
V gene: TRBV7-9; clone size: once; J gene: TRBJ2-1; D gene: .; CDR3 protein: CASSLALGSSNEQFF; CDR3 DNA: TGTGCCAGCAGCTTAGCGCTTGGTAGCAGCAATGAGCAGTTCTTC
V gene: TRBV12-3/TRBV12-4; clone size: .; J gene: TRBJ1-2; D gene: TRBD1; CDR3 protein: CASRGTGNYGYTF; CDR3 DNA: TGTGCCAGCCGCGGGACAGGGAACTATGGCTACACCTTC
V gene: TRBV30; clone size: .; J gene: TRBJ2-3; D gene: .; CDR3 protein: CAWSTTTDTQYF; CDR3 DNA: TGTGCCTGGAGTACTACCACAGATACGCAGTATTTT
V gene: TRBV5-8; clone size: once; J gene: TRBJ2-2; D gene: .; CDR3 protein: CASSFSGTNTGELFF; CDR3 DNA: TGTGCCAGCAGCTTTTCCGGGACAAACACCGGGGAGCTGTTTTTT
V gene: TRBV7-9; clone size: .; J gene: TRBJ2-7; D gene: .; CDR3 protein: CASSLAGQLYEQYF; CDR3 DNA: TGTGCCAGCAGCTTAGCGGGACAACTCTACGAGCAGTACTTC
V gene: TRBV23-1; clone size: .; J gene: TRBJ2-1; D gene: TRBD1; CDR3 protein: CASRPRTGGGSKYNEQFF; CDR3 DNA: TGCGCCAGCAGACCTAGGACAGGGGGAGGGTCAAAATACAATGAGCAGTTCTTC
V gene: TRBV5-1; clone size: once; J gene: TRBJ1-4; D gene: .; CDR3 protein: CASSSGASGNEKLFF; CDR3 DNA: TGCGCCAGCAGCTCCGGCGCTAGTGGTAATGAAAAACTGTTTTTT
V gene: TRBV4-1; clone size: .; J gene: TRBJ2-1; D gene: .; CDR3 protein: CASSQETRWDEQFF; CDR3 DNA: TGCGCCAGCAGCCAAGAAACTAGATGGGATGAGCAGTTCTTC
V gene: TRBV7-9; clone size: once; J gene: TRBJ2-6; D gene: .; CDR3 protein: CASSFLGGAEGANVLTF; CDR3 DNA: TGTGCCAGCAGCTTTTTGGGGGGGGCGGAAGGGGCCAACGTCCTGACTTTC
V gene: TRBV19; clone size: .; J gene: TRBJ2-3; D gene: .; CDR3 protein: CASSMAAVSTDTQYF; CDR3 DNA: TGTGCCAGTAGTATGGCCGCCGTTAGCACAGATACGCAGTATTTT
V gene: TRBV11-2; clone size: .; J gene: TRBJ2-7; D gene: TRBD2; CDR3 protein: CASSPGLAETYEQYF; CDR3 DNA: TGTGCCAGCAGCCCGGGACTAGCGGAAACCTACGAGCAGTACTTC
V gene: TRBV7-9; clone size: .; J gene: TRBJ2-1; D gene: .; CDR3 protein: CASSLGGGVRYNEQFF; CDR3 DNA: TGTGCCAGCAGCTTAGGAGGGGGAGTCAGATACAATGAGCAGTTCTTC
V gene: TRBV7-2; clone size: .; J gene: TRBJ1-1; D gene: .; CDR3 protein: CASSSDINTEAFF; CDR3 DNA: TGTGCCAGCAGCTCGGACATAAACACTGAAGCTTTCTTT
V gene: TRBV5-1; clone size: .; J gene: TRBJ1-5; D gene: TRBD1; CDR3 protein: CASSLWTGGDQPQHF; CDR3 DNA: TGCGCCAGCAGCTTGTGGACAGGTGGAGATCAGCCCCAGCATTTT
V gene: TRBV7-8; clone size: .; J gene: TRBJ2-6; D gene: .; CDR3 protein: CASSLTSYSGANVLTF; CDR3 DNA: TGTGCCAGCAGCTTAACGAGTTACTCTGGGGCCAACGTCCTGACTTTC
V gene: TRBV19; clone size: .; J gene: TRBJ2-7; D gene: TRBD2; CDR3 protein: CASSIVAGAPYEQYF; CDR3 DNA: TGTGCCAGTAGTATAGTTGCGGGAGCCCCCTACGAGCAGTACTTC
V gene: TRBV29-1; clone size: .; J gene: TRBJ2-7; D gene: .; CDR3 protein: CSVGGRGGRSYEQYF; CDR3 DNA: TGCAGCGTTGGGGGCAGGGGTGGCCGATCCTACGAGCAGTACTTC
V gene: TRBV18; clone size: .; J gene: TRBJ2-7; D gene: TRBD1; CDR3 protein: CASSTGSTGVEQYF; CDR3 DNA: TGTGCCAGCTCGACAGGGTCGACGGGCGTCGAGCAGTACTTC
V gene: TRBV5-1; clone size: few; J gene: TRBJ2-1; D gene: TRBD2; CDR3 protein: CASSLVGTSGGAWNEQFF; CDR3 DNA: TGCGCCAGCAGCTTGGTAGGGACTAGCGGGGGGGCATGGAATGAGCAGTTCTTC
V gene: TRBV30; clone size: .; J gene: TRBJ1-1; D gene: .; CDR3 protein: CAWSGLGGTLNTEAFF; CDR3 DNA: TGTGCCTGGAGTGGACTGGGCGGGACCCTGAACACTGAAGCTTTCTTT
V gene: TRBV27; clone size: .; J gene: TRBJ1-2; D gene: TRBD1; CDR3 protein: CASRSPGQGHGYTF; CDR3 DNA: TGTGCCAGCCGAAGCCCGGGACAGGGTCATGGCTACACCTTC
V gene: TRBV6-6; clone size: once; J gene: TRBJ2-2; D gene: .; CDR3 protein: CASMVGVNTGELFF; CDR3 DNA: TGTGCCAGCATGGTCGGGGTGAACACCGGGGAGCTGTTTTTT
V gene: TRBV2; clone size: few; J gene: TRBJ1-5; D gene: .; CDR3 protein: CASSEGSFGNQPQHF; CDR3 DNA: TGTGCCAGCAGTGAAGGGAGTTTCGGCAATCAGCCCCAGCATTTT
V gene: TRBV18; clone size: .; J gene: TRBJ2-3; D gene: TRBD1; CDR3 protein: CASSWGQESTDTQYF; CDR3 DNA: TGTGCCAGCTCGTGGGGACAGGAGAGCACAGATACGCAGTATTTT
V gene: TRBV30; clone size: .; J gene: TRBJ1-4; D gene: TRBD1; CDR3 protein: CAWRDRGRNEKLFF; CDR3 DNA: TGTGCCTGGAGAGACAGGGGCAGAAATGAAAAACTGTTTTTT
V gene: TRBV11-2; clone size: .; J gene: TRBJ2-1; D gene: .; CDR3 protein: CASSLGAEYNEQFF; CDR3 DNA: TGTGCCAGCAGCTTAGGGGCAGAATACAATGAGCAGTTCTTC
V gene: TRBV12-5; clone size: once; J gene: TRBJ2-3; D gene: TRBD2; CDR3 protein: CASAFGLAGGGSGTDTQYF; CDR3 DNA: TGTGCTAGTGCCTTTGGACTAGCGGGGGGGGGAAGTGGCACAGATACGCAGTATTTT
V gene: TRBV6-2/TRBV6-3; clone size: .; J gene: TRBJ1-5; D gene: .; CDR3 protein: CASSYGDSAGPQHF; CDR3 DNA: TGTGCCAGCAGTTATGGGGACTCCGCCGGGCCCCAGCATTTT
V gene: TRBV6-2/TRBV6-3; clone size: .; J gene: TRBJ2-7; D gene: .; CDR3 protein: CASSSGGRRTPYEQYF; CDR3 DNA: TGTGCCAGCAGTTCCGGGGGGCGCCGTACGCCCTACGAGCAGTACTTC
V gene: TRBV18; clone size: once; J gene: TRBJ2-1; D gene: TRBD2; CDR3 protein: CASSEGLAGTVLNEQFF; CDR3 DNA: TGTGCCAGCTCAGAGGGACTAGCGGGAACCGTCCTCAATGAGCAGTTCTTC
V gene: TRBV14; clone size: .; J gene: TRBJ2-3; D gene: TRBD2; CDR3 protein: CASSQGTSGFYRTDTQYF; CDR3 DNA: TGTGCCAGCAGCCAGGGGACTAGCGGGTTCTACCGCACAGATACGCAGTATTTT
V gene: TRBV7-9; clone size: .; J gene: TRBJ2-1; D gene: TRBD1; CDR3 protein: CASSSLGGQGFGEQFF; CDR3 DNA: TGTGCCAGCAGCTCCCTTGGGGGACAGGGGTTTGGTGAGCAGTTCTTC
V gene: TRBV2; clone size: .; J gene: TRBJ2-5; D gene: .; CDR3 protein: CASQGQIETQYF; CDR3 DNA: TGTGCCAGTCAGGGCCAGATAGAGACCCAGTACTTC
V gene: TRBV19; clone size: .; J gene: TRBJ1-1; D gene: TRBD1; CDR3 protein: CASSDPPARGRTEAFF; CDR3 DNA: TGTGCCAGTAGTGATCCTCCGGCAAGGGGGCGGACTGAAGCTTTCTTT
V gene: TRBV7-3; clone size: once; J gene: TRBJ2-1; D gene: .; CDR3 protein: CASSLRQGNEQFF; CDR3 DNA: TGTGCCAGCAGCCTCCGCCAGGGCAATGAGCAGTTCTTC